This T cell receptor beta chain derives from a study of shared clonotypes between healthy human individuals. This clone was seen only once. Method: immunoSEQ multiplex PCR; TCRdb's copy keeps in-frame clones and lacks some. The repertoire has about 380,000 clones, about 96% of them found once; the top ten carry around 0.3%. V dropped 5 bases and J dropped 3; count of bases not matched to a gene: 8. The CDR3 has 17 residues. The germline CDR1 and CDR2 sequences are SGHRS and YFSETQ. The V and J genes are TRBV5-1 and TRBJ2-6; 10 bases are shared with TRBD1. The source of this sequence is a young man in good health. Sequencing input: memory CD8+ T cells sorted from blood. Indicated subset: CD45RO+ cells pooled with CCR7-negative TemRA cells. The CDR3 here is CASSSRDRGLGANVLTF. The CDR3, as DNA: TGCGCCAGCAGTTCCCGGGACAGGGGTCTTGGGGCCAACGTCCTGACTTTC.